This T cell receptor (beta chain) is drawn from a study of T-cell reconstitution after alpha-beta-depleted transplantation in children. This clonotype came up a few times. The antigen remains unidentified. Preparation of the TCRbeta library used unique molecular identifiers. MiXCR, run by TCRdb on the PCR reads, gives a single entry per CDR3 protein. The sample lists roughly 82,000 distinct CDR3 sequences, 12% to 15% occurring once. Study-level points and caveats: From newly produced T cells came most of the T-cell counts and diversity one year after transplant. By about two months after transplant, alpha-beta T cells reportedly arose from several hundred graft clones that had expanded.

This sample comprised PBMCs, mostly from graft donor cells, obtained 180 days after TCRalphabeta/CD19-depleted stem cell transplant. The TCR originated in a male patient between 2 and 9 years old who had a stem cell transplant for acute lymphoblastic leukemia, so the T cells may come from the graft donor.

CDR3 loop: CASSANRVAGYTF. The CDR3 nucleotides read TGTGCCAGCAGCGCGAACAGGGTCGCCGGCTACACCTTC. V and J are TRBV9 and TRBJ1-2, with a tentative D call TRBD1 (6 bases). V lost 3 bases and J 8 bases, leaving 14 bases between the germline ends. The CDR3 totals 13 residues. Germline V gene data show CDR1 as SGDLS and CDR2 as YYNGEE. Based on the CDR3 plus reference TRBV9 and TRBJ1-2, the full variable domain is DSGVTQTPKHLITATGQRVTLRCSPRSGDLSVYWYQQSLDQGLQFLIQYYNGEERAKGNILERFSAQQFPDLHSELNLSSLELGDSALYFCASSANRVAGYTFGSGTRLTVV.